This T cell receptor beta chain comes out of a study of shared clonotypes between healthy human individuals. Genomic DNA from unsorted samples was obtained from around 93 million PBMCs (per sample). The ends were cut back, 6 bases at V and 5 bases at J, with 13 bases in the middle. Germline assignment: CDR1 SEHNR and CDR2 FQNEAQ (reference sequence). This CDR3 is built from 13 residues. Researchers divided each subset's genomic DNA evenly across several immunoSEQ plates. Generated by immunoSEQ multiplex PCR, the TCRdb table keeps only in-frame clones and is missing some. The sample gives some 530,000 clones, 60% to 80% of which show up once; 12% is in the top ten.

The rearrangement uses TRBV7-9 and TRBJ2-5; TRBD1 is a possible D gene (6 bases). The sample was PBMCs. The TCR sequence derives from a middle-aged woman in good health. Some clones in this sample may be carry-over from other donors' samples. The CDR3 DNA reads as TGTGCCAGCAGGCAGGGGTCGTGGGAGACCCAGTACTTC. It specifies CASRQGSWETQYF. Using reference TRBV7-9 and TRBJ2-5 for the parts outside the CDR3, the full variable domain is DTGVSQNPRHKITKRGQNVTFRCDPISEHNRLYWYRQTLGQGPEFLTYFQNEAQLEKSRLLSDRFSAERPKGSFSTLEIQRTEQGDSAMYLCASRQGSWETQYFGPGTRLLVL.